These 5 T cell receptor beta chains came from one sample sequenced in a study of cytomegalovirus exposure and HLA in healthy donors. The study ran its PCR with 60 Vbeta and 13 Jbeta primers. The repertoire was sequenced with immunoSEQ multiplex PCR; TCRdb's copy has only in-frame clones and lacks some. The sample lists some 200,000 clones; about two thirds were seen once. The sample comprised PBMCs. The receptors derive from a man aged 40-49 years in good health and CMV-seropositive.

V gene TRBV27 combines with J gene TRBJ2-1, with TRBD1 as a possible D gene (6 bases). Per germline, CDR1 MNHEY and CDR2 SMNVEV (reference sequence). The CDR3 is made up of 15 amino acids. Deletions cut 5 bases from V and 7 bases from J, with 18 bases between. CDR3 residues: CASSKGWGPGNEQFF. The DNA for the CDR3 is TGTGCCAGCAGTAAGGGGTGGGGGCCGGGGAATGAGCAGTTCTTC.

The chain combines TRBV10-3 with TRBJ2-5; 13 bases fit TRBD2. Germline V gene data show CDR1 as ENHRY and CDR2 as SYGVKD. This CDR3 is 16 amino acids long. Unmatched junction bases numbered 7, after V lost 5 bases and J lost 4 bases. Here the CDR3 reads CAISLLAGGPSETQYF. The CDR3, as DNA: TGTGCCATCAGTCTACTAGCGGGGGGGCCTTCAGAGACCCAGTACTTC.

The V and J genes are TRBV27 and TRBJ2-7; 10 bases map to TRBD1. The ends lost 4 bases at V and 3 bases at J; junction bases unmatched: 3. The CDR3 has 14 amino acids. Germline V gene lookup returns CDR1 MNHEY and CDR2 SMNVEV (reference sequence). The CDR3 DNA is TGTGCCAGCAGTTCGGGACAGGGGCTCTACGAGCAGTACTTC. Its protein product is CASSSGQGLYEQYF.

About this clone: A read error may account for a junction end that differs from germline. V and J are TRBV2 and TRBJ2-4; D is unclear. CDR1 is SNHLY, CDR2 FYNNEI, per germline. There are 12 residues in the CDR3. CDR3 bases: TGTGCCAGCAGTGACCCGGAGCCTAACCATGCATTC. The encoded protein is CASSDPEPNHAF.

The CDR3 nucleotides read TGCGCCAGCAGGGGGCTAGCGGGGCCCGGCACAGATACGCAGTATTTT. Its translation: CASRGLAGPGTDTQYF. The rearrangement links TRBV10-2 to TRBJ2-3; the match to TRBD2 covers 9 bases. V dropped 6 bases and J dropped 1; count of bases not matched to a gene: 8. The CDR3 loop spans 16 amino acids. Germline CDR1 WSHSY, CDR2 SAAADI.